This T cell receptor beta chain was documented in a study of shared clonotypes between healthy human individuals. Study results and caveats: With a handful of donors compared, 4% to 5% of naive CD4 clonotypes were shared.

The germline CDR1 and CDR2 sequences are MGHRA and YSYEKL. With 9 bases removed from V and 0 bases from J, the gap between germline ends came to 15 bases. The CDR3 is made up of 14 amino acids. This clone was recorded once. Its antigen is not identified. In the naive CD8 group, cells lacked CD45RO and were positively selected for CCR7, so terminally differentiated effector memory CD45RA+ cells were left out. The method was immunoSEQ multiplex PCR; TCRdb's version includes in-frame clones alone and lacks a portion of them. The sample lists fewer than 700,000 clones, 85% to 95% occurring once. The TCR comes from a woman aged 25 to 39 in good health. The chain joins TRBV4-1 to TRBJ2-7; no clear D. Sequenced input: naive CD8+ T cells sorted from blood. The CDR3 coding sequence is TGCGCCAGTAGTCTTGACGGCTTCTCCTACGAGCAGTACTTC. Translation: CASSLDGFSYEQYF.